This TCR beta chain was identified during a study of control samples from healthy donors and cancer patients. TCRdb's copy holds only in-frame clones and misses some; the assay was immunoSEQ multiplex PCR. Of about 140,000 clones in the sample, about 85% were seen once. This clone was seen just once. The V gene lost 3 bases and the J gene lost 6 bases, with 11 bases spanning the gap. The CDR3 covers 13 residues. CDR1 and CDR2 (germline): MNHEY, SVGAGI. The rearrangement uses TRBV6-5 and TRBJ1-2; D is perhaps TRBD1 (5 bases). This receptor was identified in a woman aged 30 to 39 in good health. The specimen was blood. CDR3 protein: CASSYSVGDGYTF. The CDR3 region has the DNA TGTGCCAGCAGTTATTCCGTGGGGGATGGCTACACCTTC.